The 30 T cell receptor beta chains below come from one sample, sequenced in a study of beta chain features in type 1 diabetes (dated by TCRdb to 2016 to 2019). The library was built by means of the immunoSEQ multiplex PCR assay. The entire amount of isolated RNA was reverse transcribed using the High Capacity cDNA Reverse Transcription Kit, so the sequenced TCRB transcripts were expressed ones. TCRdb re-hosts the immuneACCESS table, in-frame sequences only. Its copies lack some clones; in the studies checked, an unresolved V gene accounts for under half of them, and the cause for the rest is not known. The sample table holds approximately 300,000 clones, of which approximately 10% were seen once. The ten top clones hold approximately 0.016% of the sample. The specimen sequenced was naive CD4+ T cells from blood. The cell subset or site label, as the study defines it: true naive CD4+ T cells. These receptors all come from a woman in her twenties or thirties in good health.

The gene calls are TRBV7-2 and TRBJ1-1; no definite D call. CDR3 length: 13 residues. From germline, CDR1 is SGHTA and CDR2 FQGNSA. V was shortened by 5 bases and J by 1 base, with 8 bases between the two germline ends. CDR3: CASSPYRNTEAFF. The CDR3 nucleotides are TGTGCCAGCAGCCCTTATAGGAACACTGAAGCTTTCTTT. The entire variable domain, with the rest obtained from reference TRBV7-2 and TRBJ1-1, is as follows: GAGVSQSPSNKVTEKGKDVELRCDPISGHTALYWYRQSLGQGLEFLIYFQGNSAPDKSGLPSDRFSAERTGGSVSTLTIQRTQQEDSAVYLCASSPYRNTEAFFGQGTRLTVV.

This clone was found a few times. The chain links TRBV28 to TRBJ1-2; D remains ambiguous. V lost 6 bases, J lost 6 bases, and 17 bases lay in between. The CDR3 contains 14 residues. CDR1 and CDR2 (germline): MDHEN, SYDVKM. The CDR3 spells CASRPPEFGNGYTF. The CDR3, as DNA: TGTGCCAGCAGACCCCCGGAGTTCGGTAATGGCTACACCTTC.

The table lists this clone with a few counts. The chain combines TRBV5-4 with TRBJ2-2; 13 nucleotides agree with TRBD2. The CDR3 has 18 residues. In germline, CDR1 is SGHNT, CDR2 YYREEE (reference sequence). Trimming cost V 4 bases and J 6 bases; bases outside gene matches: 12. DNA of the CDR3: TGTGCCAGCAGCCGGTATAGGACTAGCGGGAGATCGGCCGGGGAGCTGTTTTTT. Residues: CASSRYRTSGRSAGELFF.

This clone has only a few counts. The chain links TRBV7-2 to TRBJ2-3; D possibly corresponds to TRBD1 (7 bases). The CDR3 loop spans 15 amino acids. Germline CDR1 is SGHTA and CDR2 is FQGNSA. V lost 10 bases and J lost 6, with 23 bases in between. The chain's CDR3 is CATTPGQRSGDTQYF. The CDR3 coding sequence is TGTGCCACAACCCCGGGACAGCGGAGCGGGGATACGCAGTATTTT.

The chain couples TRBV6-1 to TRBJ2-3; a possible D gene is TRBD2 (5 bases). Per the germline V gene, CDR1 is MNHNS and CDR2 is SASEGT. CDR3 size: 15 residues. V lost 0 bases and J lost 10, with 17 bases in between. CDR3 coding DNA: TGTGCCAGCAGTGAAGCGGGAGCTAGCACCTTGGCGCAGTATTTT. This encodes CASSEAGASTLAQYF.

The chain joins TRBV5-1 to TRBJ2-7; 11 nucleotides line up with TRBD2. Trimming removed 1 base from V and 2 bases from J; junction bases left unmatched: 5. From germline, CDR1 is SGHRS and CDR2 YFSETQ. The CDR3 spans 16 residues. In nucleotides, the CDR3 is TGCGCCAGCAGCTTGAGGGCTAGCGGGGGGACCTACGAGCAGTACTTC. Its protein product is CASSLRASGGTYEQYF.

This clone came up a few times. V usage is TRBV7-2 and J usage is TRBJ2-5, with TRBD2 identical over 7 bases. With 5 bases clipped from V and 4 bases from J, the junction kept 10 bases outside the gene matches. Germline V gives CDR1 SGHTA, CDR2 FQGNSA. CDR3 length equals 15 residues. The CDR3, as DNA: TGTGCCAGCAGCACCCAGACGAGGGAGGGAGAGACCCAGTACTTC. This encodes CASSTQTREGETQYF. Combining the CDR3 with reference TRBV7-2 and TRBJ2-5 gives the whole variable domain GAGVSQSPSNKVTEKGKDVELRCDPISGHTALYWYRQSLGQGLEFLIYFQGNSAPDKSGLPSDRFSAERTGGSVSTLTIQRTQQEDSAVYLCASSTQTREGETQYFGPGTRLLVL.

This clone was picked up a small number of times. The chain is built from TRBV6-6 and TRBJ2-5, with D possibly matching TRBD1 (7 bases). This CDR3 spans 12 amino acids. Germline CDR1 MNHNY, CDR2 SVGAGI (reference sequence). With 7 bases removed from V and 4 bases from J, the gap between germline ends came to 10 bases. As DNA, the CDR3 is TGTGCCAGCAATCAGGGGGGAGAGACCCAGTACTTC. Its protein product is CASNQGGETQYF.

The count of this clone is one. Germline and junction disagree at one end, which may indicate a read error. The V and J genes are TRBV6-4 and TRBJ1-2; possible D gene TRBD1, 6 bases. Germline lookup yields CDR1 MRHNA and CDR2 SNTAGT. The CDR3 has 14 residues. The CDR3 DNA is TGTGCCAGCAGTGACTGCGACAGGCCTACTTACTCCGGCTTC. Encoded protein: CASSDCDRPTYSGF.

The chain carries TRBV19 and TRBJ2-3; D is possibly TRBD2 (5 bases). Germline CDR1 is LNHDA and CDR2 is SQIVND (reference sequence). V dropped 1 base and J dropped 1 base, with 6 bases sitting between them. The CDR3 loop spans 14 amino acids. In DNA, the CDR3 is TGTGCCAGTAGTATAGGGGGAGGCACAGATACGCAGTATTTT. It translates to CASSIGGGTDTQYF.

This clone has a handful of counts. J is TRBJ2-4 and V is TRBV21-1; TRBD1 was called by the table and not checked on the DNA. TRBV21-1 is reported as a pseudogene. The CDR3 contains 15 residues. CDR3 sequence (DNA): TGTGCCAGCAGCCCCGAGGACAGGGCCAAAAACATTCAGTACTTC. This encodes CASSPEDRAKNIQYF.

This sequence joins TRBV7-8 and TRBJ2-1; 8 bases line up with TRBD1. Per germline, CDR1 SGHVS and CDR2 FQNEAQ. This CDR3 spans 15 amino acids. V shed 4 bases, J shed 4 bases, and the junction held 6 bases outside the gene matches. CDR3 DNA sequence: TGTGCCAGCAGCTGGGCCGGGACAGGTTACAATGAGCAGTTCTTC. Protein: CASSWAGTGYNEQFF.

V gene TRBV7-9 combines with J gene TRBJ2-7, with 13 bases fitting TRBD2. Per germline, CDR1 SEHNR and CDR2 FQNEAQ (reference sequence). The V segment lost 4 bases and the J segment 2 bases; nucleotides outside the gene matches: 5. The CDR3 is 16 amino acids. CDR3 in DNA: TGTGCCAGCAGCTACCCGACTAGCGGGGGGACCTACGAGCAGTACTTC. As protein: CASSYPTSGGTYEQYF.

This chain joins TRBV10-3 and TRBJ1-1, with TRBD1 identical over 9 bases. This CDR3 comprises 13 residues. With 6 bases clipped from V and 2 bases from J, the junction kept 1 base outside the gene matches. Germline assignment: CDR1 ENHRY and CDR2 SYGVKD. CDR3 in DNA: TGTGCCATCAGGGACAGGGGAAACACTGAAGCTTTCTTT. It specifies CAIRDRGNTEAFF.

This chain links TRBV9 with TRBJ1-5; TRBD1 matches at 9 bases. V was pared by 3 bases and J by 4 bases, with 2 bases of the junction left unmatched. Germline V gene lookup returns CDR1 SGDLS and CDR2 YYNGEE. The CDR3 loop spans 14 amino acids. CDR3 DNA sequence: TGTGCCAGCAGCGCGGGGACAGGGAATCAGCCCCAGCATTTT. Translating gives CASSAGTGNQPQHF.

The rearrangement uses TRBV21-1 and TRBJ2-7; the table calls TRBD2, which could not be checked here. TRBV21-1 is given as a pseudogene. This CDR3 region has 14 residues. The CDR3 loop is CASNPRALPYEQYF. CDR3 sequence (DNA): TGTGCCAGCAACCCACGAGCCCTTCCCTACGAGCAGTACTTC.

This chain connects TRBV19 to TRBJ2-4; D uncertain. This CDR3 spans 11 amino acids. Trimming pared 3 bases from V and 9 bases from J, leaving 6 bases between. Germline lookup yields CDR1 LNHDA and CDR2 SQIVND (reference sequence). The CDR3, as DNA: TGTGCCAGTAGTATTGCGAGCATTCAGTACTTC. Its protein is CASSIASIQYF.

CDR3 coding DNA: TGCGCCAGCAGCTTGGGGCGGAAGCAGTACTTC. This gives the protein CASSLGRKQYF. This chain joins TRBV5-1 and TRBJ2-7; unclear D gene. The CDR3 length is 11 residues. V lost 0 bases and J 8 bases, leaving 6 bases between the germline ends. Germline values: CDR1 SGHRS, CDR2 YFSETQ.

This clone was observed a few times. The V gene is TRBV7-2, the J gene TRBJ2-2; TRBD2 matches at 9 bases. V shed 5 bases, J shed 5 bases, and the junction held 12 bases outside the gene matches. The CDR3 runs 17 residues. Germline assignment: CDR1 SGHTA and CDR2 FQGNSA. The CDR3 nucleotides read TGTGCCAGCAGCCAATCCTCGGGACTAGCAAGGACCGGGGAGCTGTTTTTT. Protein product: CASSQSSGLARTGELFF.

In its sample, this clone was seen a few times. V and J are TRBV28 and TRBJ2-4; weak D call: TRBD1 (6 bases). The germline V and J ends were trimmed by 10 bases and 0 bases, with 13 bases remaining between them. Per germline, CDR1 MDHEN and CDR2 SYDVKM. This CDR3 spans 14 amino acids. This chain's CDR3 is CATRRTVAKNIQYF. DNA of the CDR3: TGTGCCACCCGAAGGACAGTAGCCAAAAACATTCAGTACTTC.

In DNA form, the CDR3 reads TGTGCCAGCAGCAAAGAAAGAAGGACTAGCGGGGGCATTTACAATGAGCAGTTCTTC. It encodes CASSKERRTSGGIYNEQFF. This chain uses TRBV7-6 with TRBJ2-1; 13 bases fit TRBD2. With V trimmed by 5 bases and J by 4 bases, 14 bases remained unmatched. Germline V lookup: CDR1 SGHVS, CDR2 FNYEAQ. CDR3 length: 19 residues.

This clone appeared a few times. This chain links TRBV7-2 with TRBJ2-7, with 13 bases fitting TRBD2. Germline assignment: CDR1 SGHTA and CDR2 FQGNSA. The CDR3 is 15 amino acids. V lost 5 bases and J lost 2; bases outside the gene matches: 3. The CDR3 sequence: CASSQTSGRAYEQYF. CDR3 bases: TGTGCCAGCAGCCAAACTAGCGGGAGGGCCTACGAGCAGTACTTC.

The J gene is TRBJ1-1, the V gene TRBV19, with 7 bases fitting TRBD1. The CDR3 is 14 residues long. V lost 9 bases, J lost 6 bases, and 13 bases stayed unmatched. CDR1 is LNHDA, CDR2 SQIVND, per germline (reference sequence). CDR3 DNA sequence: TGTGCCAGCCAATCCCCGGGACAGTTGGCTGAAGCTTTCTTT. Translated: CASQSPGQLAEAFF.

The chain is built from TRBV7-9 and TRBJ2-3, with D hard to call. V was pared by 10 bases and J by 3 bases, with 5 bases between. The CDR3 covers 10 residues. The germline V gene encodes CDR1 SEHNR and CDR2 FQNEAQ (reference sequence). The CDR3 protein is CAKSTDTQYF. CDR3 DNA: TGTGCCAAATCAACAGATACGCAGTATTTT.

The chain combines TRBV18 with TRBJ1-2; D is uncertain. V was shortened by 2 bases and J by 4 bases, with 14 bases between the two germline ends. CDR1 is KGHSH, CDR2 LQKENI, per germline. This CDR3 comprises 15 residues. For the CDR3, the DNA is TGTGCCAGCTCACCAGCTACGACAAGGCGCTATGGCTACACCTTC. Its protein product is CASSPATTRRYGYTF.

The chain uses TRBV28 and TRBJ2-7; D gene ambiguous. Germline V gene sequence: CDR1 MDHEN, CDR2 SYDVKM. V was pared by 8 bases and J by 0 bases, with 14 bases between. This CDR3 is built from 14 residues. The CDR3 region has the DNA TGTGCCAGCGTCGGTCCGATAAGCTCCTACGAGCAGTACTTC. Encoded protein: CASVGPISSYEQYF.

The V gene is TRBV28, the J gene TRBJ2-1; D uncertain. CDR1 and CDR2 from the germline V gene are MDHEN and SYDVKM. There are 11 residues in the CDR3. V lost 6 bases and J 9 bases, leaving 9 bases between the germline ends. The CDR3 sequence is CASSLLLEQFF. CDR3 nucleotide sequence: TGTGCCAGCAGCCTACTCCTTGAGCAGTTCTTC.

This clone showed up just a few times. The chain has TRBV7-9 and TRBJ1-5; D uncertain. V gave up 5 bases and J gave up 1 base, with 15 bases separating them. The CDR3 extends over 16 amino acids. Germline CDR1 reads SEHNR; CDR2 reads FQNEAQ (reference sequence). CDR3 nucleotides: TGTGCCAGCAGCAAAGACGGAGGGATCAGCAATCAGCCCCAGCATTTT. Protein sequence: CASSKDGGISNQPQHF. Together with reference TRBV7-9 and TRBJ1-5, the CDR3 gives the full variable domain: DTGVSQNPRHKITKRGQNVTFRCDPISEHNRLYWYRQTLGQGPEFLTYFQNEAQLEKSRLLSDRFSAERPKGSFSTLEIQRTEQGDSAMYLCASSKDGGISNQPQHFGDGTRLSIL.

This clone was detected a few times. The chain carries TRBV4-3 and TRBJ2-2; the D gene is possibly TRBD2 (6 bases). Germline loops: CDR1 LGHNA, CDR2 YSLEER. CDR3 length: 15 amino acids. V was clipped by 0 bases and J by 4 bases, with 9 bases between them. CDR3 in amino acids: CASSQDLGGTGELFF. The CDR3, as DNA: TGCGCCAGCAGCCAAGATTTGGGGGGCACCGGGGAGCTGTTTTTT.

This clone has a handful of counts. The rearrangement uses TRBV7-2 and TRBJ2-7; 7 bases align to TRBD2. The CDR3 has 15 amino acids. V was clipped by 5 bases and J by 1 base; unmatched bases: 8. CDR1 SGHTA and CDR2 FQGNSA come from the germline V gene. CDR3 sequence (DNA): TGTGCCAGCAGCCCCCGTACTAGCGAGTCCTACGAGCAGTACTTC. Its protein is CASSPRTSESYEQYF.